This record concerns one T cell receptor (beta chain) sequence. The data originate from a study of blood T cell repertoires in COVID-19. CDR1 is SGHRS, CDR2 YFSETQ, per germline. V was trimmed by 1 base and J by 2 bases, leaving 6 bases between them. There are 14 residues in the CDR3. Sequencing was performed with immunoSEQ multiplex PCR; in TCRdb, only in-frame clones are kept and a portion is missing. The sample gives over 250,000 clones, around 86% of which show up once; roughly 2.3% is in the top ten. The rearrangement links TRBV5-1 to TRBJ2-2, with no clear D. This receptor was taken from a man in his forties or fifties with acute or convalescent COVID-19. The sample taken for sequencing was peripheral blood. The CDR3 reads CASSLRANTGELFF. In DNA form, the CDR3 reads TGCGCCAGCAGCTTGAGAGCAAACACCGGGGAGCTGTTTTTT.